This T cell receptor beta chain was captured by sequencing in a study of T cell responses to AZD1222 COVID-19 vaccine (dated by TCRdb to about 2021). Study-wide context: AZD1222 recipients whose second dose came at about 4 weeks and those whose second dose came at about 12 weeks were combined into one group, since spike-specific TCR depth and breadth did not differ between the two schedules. A total of under 250 trial participants underwent TCR sequencing, of whom about 200 had received two doses of AZD1222 and about 26 had received two doses of the MenACWY control vaccine. Trial participants were enrolled by age into 18-55, 56-69 and 70-plus year subgroups, with about 150, 28 and 57 TCR-sequenced participants respectively. What the authors observed across the whole study: Most participants were white British and females outnumbered males, and the authors suggested that clonal diversity may have been underestimated. A significant rise in spike-specific TCR breadth and depth was observed after two AZD1222 doses relative to day 0 and relative to MenACWY recipients. Nearly half of unique spike-specific TCRs reportedly recognized epitopes outside regions mutated in the B.1.351 and B.1.1.7 variants. Conclusions about previously exposed vaccinees were limited because only a handful of AZD1222 recipients were SARS-CoV-2 seropositive at baseline. The 56-69-year group was small, and its depth increase did not reach significance, likely because of low power. CD4 TCRs associated with the vaccine covered the entire spike protein, and the dominant responses were in regions 160-218 and 743-854. Because no samples from the day 14 peak response were available, repertoires could be characterized only after the peak T cell response.

As concerns this clone: Its cognate antigen has yet to be identified. No base quality information exists; no much larger clone differs at one position.

The CDR3 regions of human TCRbeta chains were analyzed by immunosequencing. As for the original processing: Repertoire TCRs were matched against a reference library of SARS-CoV-2-specific TCRs generated with the MIRA antigen-specificity platform. Breadth meant the fraction of unique TCRs that were SARS-CoV-2-associated, whereas depth meant the fraction of total T cells that were SARS-CoV-2-associated. Using the MIRA data, every spike-specific TCR was mapped to the spike region that the TCR reacted to and assigned to either a CD4 or a CD8 class. Log10-transformed breadth and depth values were compared by one-way ANOVA with Sidak's multiple comparisons tests. What TCRdb holds here is the immuneACCESS table cut down to in-frame rearrangements. Part of the clones is not present; checked against another copy, under half of the missing clones reflect an unresolved V gene, and the others are unexplained. V and J calls and clone size come straight from that table; D and trimming were deduced from the DNA. Across this sample there are about 170,000 clones, with about nine tenths seen only once. Roughly 1.5% of the sample goes to the ten largest clones.

This specimen's time point label, per the study, means: baseline before first vaccination. Vaccinee samples came from UK trials COV001 and COV002, including a single-blind randomized controlled phase 2/3 trial of AZD1222 (ChAdOx1 nCoV-19) in healthy adults. Trial participant PBMC samples were collected at day 0 and day 28 after the second dose for TCRbeta chain sequencing. For this chain, trimming is 4 bases at the V end and 0 bases at the J end, and the number of junction bases without a gene match is 3. Taken from the germline V gene (reference sequence), the CDR1 and CDR2 loops are LNHDA and SQIVND. Including the terminal cysteine and phenylalanine, the CDR3 comprises 15 residues. Of all the DNA, just the CDR3 is kept, 45 bases in frame from base 1.

The sample here was peripheral blood, taken on day 0 of AZD1222 vaccination. The sequence came from an adult in good health. The rearranged segments are TRBV19 and TRBJ2-1; 7 bases in the junction line up with TRBD1. The DNA is as follows: TGTGCCAGTAGTACCGGGACAGACTCCTACAATGAGCAGTTCTTC. Translated, this is CASSTGTDSYNEQFF. Full variable domain (CDR3 extended with the reference TRBV19 and TRBJ2-1 proteins): DGGITQSPKYLFRKEGQNVTLSCEQNLNHDAMYWYRQDPGQGLRLIYYSQIVNDFQKGDIAEGYSVSREKKESFPLTVTSAQKNPTAFYLCASSTGTDSYNEQFFGPGTRLTVL.